The 22 T cell receptor beta chains listed next were all sequenced from one sample in a study of long-term antiretroviral therapy in people with HIV. The assay, immunoSEQ v3.0, was run at survey level. The repertoire was sequenced with immunoSEQ multiplex PCR; TCRdb's copy has only in-frame clones and lacks some. The sample consists of around 40,000 clones, approximately 86% of them appearing once. Sequencing was performed on unsorted PBMCs, taken just before starting antiretroviral therapy. The receptors here all came from a woman between 18 and 29 years old with HIV.

This sequence joins TRBV29-1 and TRBJ2-7; 7 nucleotides match TRBD1. CDR3 length equals 17 residues. V lost 7 bases to trimming and J lost 1 base; unmatched junction nucleotides: 19. Germline V gene data show CDR1 as SQVTM and CDR2 as ANQGSEA. CDR3 sequence (DNA): TGCAGCGCCCTGGATCCCTTTCGACAGGGAAAATCCTACGAGCAGTACTTC. Protein: CSALDPFRQGKSYEQYF.

In its sample, this clone was seen once. V is TRBV9 and J is TRBJ2-1, with D uncertain. V dropped 0 bases and J dropped 1 base, with 8 bases sitting between them. The CDR3 is 15 residues long. Germline V CDR1 and CDR2: SGDLS, YYNGEE. The CDR3 region is CASSVDAGSYNEQFF. DNA of the CDR3: TGTGCCAGCAGCGTAGATGCAGGATCCTACAATGAGCAGTTCTTC.

The chain combines TRBV2 with TRBJ2-2, with 12 bases that match TRBD1. The V and J ends lost 0 bases and 4 bases, in that order; junction bases with no gene match: 0. Germline CDR1 SNHLY, CDR2 FYNNEI. The CDR3 covers 16 residues. CDR3 DNA sequence: TGTGCCAGCAGTGAAGCGGGACAGGGGGCCACCGGGGAGCTGTTTTTT. Translation gives CASSEAGQGATGELFF.

V usage is TRBV5-1 and J usage is TRBJ2-7, with TRBD1 matching 8 bases. CDR3 length equals 13 residues. Germline trimming cut 4 bases from V and 2 bases from J; bases unmatched to any gene: 2. The V gene's germline CDR1 is SGHRS and CDR2 YFSETQ. This CDR3 reads CASSGTGAYEQYF. The CDR3 region has the DNA TGCGCCAGCAGCGGGACAGGAGCCTACGAGCAGTACTTC.

The chain carries TRBV10-3 and TRBJ2-2; 10 bases agree with TRBD2. The V gene end was trimmed by 5 bases and the J gene end by 0 bases; junction bases not matched to a gene: 9. The germline gives CDR1 ENHRY, CDR2 SYGVKD. The CDR3 covers 18 residues. CDR3 sequence: CAISPSGRGRANTGELFF. CDR3 DNA: TGTGCCATCAGTCCAAGCGGGAGGGGAAGGGCGAACACCGGGGAGCTGTTTTTT.

The chain links TRBV6-1 to TRBJ2-5; 10 bases fit TRBD2. The CDR3 contains 14 residues. V lost 2 bases, J lost 3 bases, and 0 bases stayed unmatched. Germline V gene sequence: CDR1 MNHNS, CDR2 SASEGT. The CDR3 DNA sequence: TGTGCCAGCAGTGAACTAGCGGGAGAAGAGACCCAGTACTTC. Translating it yields CASSELAGEETQYF.

This clone is a singleton in its sample. The rearrangement joins TRBV14 to TRBJ1-3, with a weak D call TRBD1 (6 bases). Trimming left V 5 bases short and J 0 bases short, with 17 bases between. There are 17 residues in the CDR3. Germline CDR1 and CDR2: SGHDN and FVKESK. The CDR3 DNA is TGTGCCAGCAGCTCCCTCCTGACAGGCTCCTCTGGAAACACCATATATTTT. This sequence encodes CASSSLLTGSSGNTIYF.

This chain uses TRBV10-3 with TRBJ2-2; 9 nucleotides match TRBD1. The germline V gene encodes CDR1 ENHRY and CDR2 SYGVKD. V lost 7 bases, J lost 7 bases, and 10 bases stayed unmatched. The CDR3 contains 15 residues. The CDR3 DNA reads as TGTGCCATCACAGCAGGGACAGGGCGCGTCGGGGAGCTGTTTTTT. Its protein product is CAITAGTGRVGELFF.

The rearrangement joins TRBV5-1 to TRBJ2-3, with D possibly matching TRBD2 (6 bases). Looked up from germline, CDR1 is SGHRS and CDR2 is YFSETQ. Trimming left V 0 bases short and J 6 bases short, with 14 bases between. The CDR3 extends over 15 amino acids. The CDR3 coding sequence is TGCGCCAGCAGCTTGGCCGGGGGAAGCGGGGATACGCAGTATTTT. Its protein is CASSLAGGSGDTQYF.

The genes are TRBV27 and TRBJ2-7; TRBD2 agrees at 9 bases. From germline, CDR1 is MNHEY and CDR2 SMNVEV (reference sequence). CDR3 length equals 17 residues. J lost 4 bases, V lost 5 bases, and 15 bases had no gene match. The chain's CDR3 is CASSTSSRREGRYEQYF. The CDR3 DNA is TGTGCCAGCAGTACATCATCTAGGCGGGAGGGACGGTACGAGCAGTACTTC.

The V and J genes are TRBV11-3 and TRBJ2-1; tentatively, D is TRBD1 or TRBD2 (5 bases each). Deletions cut 3 bases from V and 9 bases from J, with 12 bases between. The CDR3 loop spans 13 amino acids. Germline assignment: CDR1 SGHNT and CDR2 YENEEA. This CDR3 is CASSFRGVGEQFF. The CDR3 coding sequence is TGTGCCAGCAGCTTCCGAGGGGTGGGTGAGCAGTTCTTC.

In its sample, this clone was seen a few times. The chain uses TRBV19 and TRBJ2-2; D is possibly TRBD1 or TRBD2 (5 bases each). The V gene's germline CDR1 is LNHDA and CDR2 SQIVND (reference sequence). V lost 5 bases and J lost 0, with 7 bases in between. The CDR3 contains 14 residues. The CDR3 coding sequence is TGTGCCAGTAGTGTGGGACCGAACACCGGGGAGCTGTTTTTT. Residues: CASSVGPNTGELFF.

The V and J genes are TRBV28 and TRBJ2-3, with D uncertain. The CDR3 has 14 residues. V was cut by 6 bases and J by 4 bases, with 14 bases left in between. Germline-derived CDR1 and CDR2 are MDHEN and SYDVKM. CDR3 bases: TGTGCCAGCAGCGAGGCGGCCGCCGCAGATACGCAGTATTTT. Amino acid sequence: CASSEAAAADTQYF.

This clone occurred once. Other DNA sequences within the sample encode an identical CDR3. The genes are TRBV27 and TRBJ2-3; TRBD2 matches at 7 bases. The V gene end was trimmed by 3 bases and the J gene end by 3 bases; junction bases not matched to a gene: 3. The germline V gene encodes CDR1 MNHEY and CDR2 SMNVEV (reference sequence). This CDR3 is 14 amino acids long. CDR3 loop: CASSLGLSTDTQYF. For the CDR3, the DNA is TGTGCCAGCAGTTTGGGACTATCAACAGATACGCAGTATTTT.

This clone occurred once. The rearrangement joins TRBV6-4 to TRBJ1-2; TRBD1 matches 7 bases. J was trimmed by 5 bases and V by 6 bases; bases with no gene match: 9. Germline loops: CDR1 MRHNA, CDR2 SNTAGT. The CDR3 totals 14 residues. In nucleotides, the CDR3 is TGTGCCAGCAGCCCAGGGGGTTTGGGGTATGGCTACACCTTC. Amino acid sequence: CASSPGGLGYGYTF.

This sequence joins TRBV6-4 and TRBJ2-2; D perhaps matches TRBD2 (6 bases). This CDR3 comprises 17 residues. V was trimmed by 0 bases and J by 6 bases, leaving 17 bases between them. The germline CDR1 and CDR2 sequences are MRHNA and SNTAGT. CDR3 region: CASSDSSTGSNPGELFF. The CDR3 DNA is TGTGCCAGCAGTGACTCGTCTACCGGGAGTAATCCCGGGGAGCTGTTTTTT.

The V and J genes are TRBV7-9 and TRBJ2-7; D is uncertain. Trimming took 5 bases from V and 0 from J, leaving 14 bases between them. Germline CDR1 reads SEHNR; CDR2 reads FQNEAQ (reference sequence). This CDR3 is 15 amino acids long. CDR3 bases: TGTGCCAGCAGCCCCACGGATAAGAGCTCCTACGAGCAGTACTTC. This translates into CASSPTDKSSYEQYF. The entire variable domain, with the rest obtained from reference TRBV7-9 and TRBJ2-7, is as follows: DTGVSQNPRHKITKRGQNVTFRCDPISEHNRLYWYRQTLGQGPEFLTYFQNEAQLEKSRLLSDRFSAERPKGSFSTLEIQRTEQGDSAMYLCASSPTDKSSYEQYFGPGTRLTVT.

V and J are TRBV5-1 and TRBJ2-1, with TRBD2 identical over 8 bases. Germline CDR1 reads SGHRS; CDR2 reads YFSETQ. The CDR3 length is 15 residues. J was trimmed by 3 bases and V by 4 bases; bases with no gene match: 6. In nucleotides, the CDR3 is TGCGCCAGCAGCCCCGGACTAGCAGGCTACAATGAGCAGTTCTTC. Translating gives CASSPGLAGYNEQFF.

This CDR3 is CASKVNLNGYGYTF. In DNA form, the CDR3 reads TGCGCCTCCAAAGTTAATCTCAACGGTTATGGCTACACCTTC. The chain combines TRBV5-1 with TRBJ1-2; D is uncertain. The CDR3 extends over 14 amino acids. The germline V gene encodes CDR1 SGHRS and CDR2 YFSETQ. V was trimmed by 10 bases and J by 5 bases, leaving 21 bases between them. Variable domain in full (rest from reference TRBV5-1 and TRBJ1-2): KAGVTQTPRYLIKTRGQQVTLSCSPISGHRSVSWYQQTPGQGLQFLFEYFSETQRNKGNFPGRFSGRQFSNSRSEMNVSTLELGDSALYLCASKVNLNGYGYTFGSGTRLTVV.

The V call is TRBV5-1, the J call TRBJ2-1; tentatively, D is TRBD1 (5 bases). The CDR3 is made up of 14 amino acids. Germline CDR1 and CDR2: SGHRS and YFSETQ. Trimming took 4 bases from V and 7 from J, leaving 15 bases between them. Here the CDR3 DNA reads TGCGCCAGCAGCGTAGGGGATCCCCCTAATGAGCAGTTCTTC. Translating gives CASSVGDPPNEQFF.

This clone was detected only a few times. The rearrangement joins TRBV19 to TRBJ1-1; a weak D match, TRBD1 (5 bases). The V end lost 3 bases, the J end lost 4 bases, and 9 bases lay between the germline ends. In germline, CDR1 is LNHDA, CDR2 SQIVND (reference sequence). The CDR3 loop spans 13 amino acids. CDR3 nucleotides: TGTGCCAGTAGTATCAGGGTCGGCACTGAAGCTTTCTTT. Translation gives CASSIRVGTEAFF.

CDR3 nucleotides: TGTGCCAGCAGCCGATACTCCGGGACTAGCGTATACAATGAGCAGTTCTTC. Translated: CASSRYSGTSVYNEQFF. This rearrangement joins TRBV14 to TRBJ2-1; 10 nucleotides agree with TRBD2. Looked up from germline, CDR1 is SGHDN and CDR2 is FVKESK. This CDR3 is built from 17 residues. The V gene end was trimmed by 4 bases and the J gene end by 4 bases; junction bases not matched to a gene: 10.